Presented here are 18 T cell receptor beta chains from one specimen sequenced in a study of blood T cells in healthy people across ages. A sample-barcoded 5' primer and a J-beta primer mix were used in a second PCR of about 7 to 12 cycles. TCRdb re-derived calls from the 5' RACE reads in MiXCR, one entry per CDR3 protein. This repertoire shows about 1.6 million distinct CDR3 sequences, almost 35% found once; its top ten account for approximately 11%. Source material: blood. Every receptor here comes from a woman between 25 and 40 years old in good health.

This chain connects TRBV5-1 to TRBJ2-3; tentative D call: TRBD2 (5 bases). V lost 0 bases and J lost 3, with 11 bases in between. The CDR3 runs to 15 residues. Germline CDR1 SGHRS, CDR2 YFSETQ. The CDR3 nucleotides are TGCGCCAGCAGCTTGGTAGGGCGGGTTACAGATACGCAGTATTTT. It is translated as CASSLVGRVTDTQYF.

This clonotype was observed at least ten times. CDR3 sequence (DNA): TGTGCCAGCAGCCAAGGGGCTGAGACCCAGTACTTC. It yields the protein CASSQGAETQYF. The rearrangement uses TRBV3-1 and TRBJ2-5; unclear D gene. CDR3 length equals 12 residues. The V gene lost 1 base and the J gene lost 5 bases, with 5 bases spanning the gap. Germline V CDR1 and CDR2: LGHDT, YNNKEL (reference sequence).

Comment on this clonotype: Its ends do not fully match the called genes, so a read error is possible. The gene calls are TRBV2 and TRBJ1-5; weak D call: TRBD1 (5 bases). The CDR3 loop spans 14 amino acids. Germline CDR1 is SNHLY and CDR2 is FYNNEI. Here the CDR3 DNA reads TGTGCCAGCAGTGAAGGCTGGGACCATCAGTCCCAGCATTTT. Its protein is CASSEGWDHQSQHF. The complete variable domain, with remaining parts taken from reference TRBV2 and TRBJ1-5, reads EPEVTQTPSHQVTQMGQEVILRCVPISNHLYFYWYRQILGQKVEFLVSFYNNEISEKSEIFDDQFSVERPDGSNFTLKIRSTKLEDSAMYFCASSEGWDHQSQHFGDGTRLSIL.

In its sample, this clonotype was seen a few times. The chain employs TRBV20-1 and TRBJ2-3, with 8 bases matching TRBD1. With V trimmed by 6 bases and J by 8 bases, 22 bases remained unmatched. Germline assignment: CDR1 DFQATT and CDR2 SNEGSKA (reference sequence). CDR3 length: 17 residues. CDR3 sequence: CSAPSRDRGLLRATQYF. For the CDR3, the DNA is TGCAGTGCCCCTTCCCGCGACAGGGGCCTTCTTAGGGCTACGCAGTATTTT.

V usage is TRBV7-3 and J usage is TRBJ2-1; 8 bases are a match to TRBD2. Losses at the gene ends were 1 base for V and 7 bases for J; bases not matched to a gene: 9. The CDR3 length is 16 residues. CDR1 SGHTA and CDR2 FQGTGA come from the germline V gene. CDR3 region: CASSLRVSGSKNEQFF. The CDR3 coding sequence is TGTGCCAGCAGCTTAAGGGTAAGCGGGAGTAAGAATGAGCAGTTCTTC.

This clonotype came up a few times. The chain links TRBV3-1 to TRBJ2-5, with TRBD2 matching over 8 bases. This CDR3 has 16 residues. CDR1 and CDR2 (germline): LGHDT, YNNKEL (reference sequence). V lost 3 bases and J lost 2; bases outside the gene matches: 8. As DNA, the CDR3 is TGTGCCAGCAGCCAGTCGAGCGGGGGTAAACAAGAGACCCAGTACTTC. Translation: CASSQSSGGKQETQYF.

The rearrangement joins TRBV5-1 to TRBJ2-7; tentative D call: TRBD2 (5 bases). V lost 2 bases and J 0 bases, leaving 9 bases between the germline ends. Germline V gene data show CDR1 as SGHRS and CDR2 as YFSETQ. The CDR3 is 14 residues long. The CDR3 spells CASSFERSSYEQYF. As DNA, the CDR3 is TGCGCCAGCAGCTTCGAGCGGAGCTCCTACGAGCAGTACTTC.

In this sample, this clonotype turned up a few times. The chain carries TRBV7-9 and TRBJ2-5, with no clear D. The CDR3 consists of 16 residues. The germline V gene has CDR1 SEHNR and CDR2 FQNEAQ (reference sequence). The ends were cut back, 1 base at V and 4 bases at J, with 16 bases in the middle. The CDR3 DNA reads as TGTGCCAGCAGCTTAGAGGGTAGCCTTCTATCAGAGACCCAGTACTTC. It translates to CASSLEGSLLSETQYF.

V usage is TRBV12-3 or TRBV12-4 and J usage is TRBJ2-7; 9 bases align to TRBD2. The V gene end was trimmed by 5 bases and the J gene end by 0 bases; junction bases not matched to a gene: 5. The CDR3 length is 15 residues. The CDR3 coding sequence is TGTGCCAGCAGTCGACTAGCGGATAGCTCCTACGAGCAGTACTTC. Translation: CASSRLADSSYEQYF.

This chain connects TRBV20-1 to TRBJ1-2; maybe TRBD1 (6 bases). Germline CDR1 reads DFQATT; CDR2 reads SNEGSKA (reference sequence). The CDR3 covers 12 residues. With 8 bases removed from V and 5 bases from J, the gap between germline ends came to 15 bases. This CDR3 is CSTLGGNYGYTF. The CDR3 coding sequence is TGCAGTACACTAGGGGGAAATTATGGCTACACCTTC.

CDR3 coding DNA: TGTGCCAGCAGTGCGTTGACTAGCGGGAGAGTCAACGAGCAGTACTTC. It specifies CASSALTSGRVNEQYF. The chain carries TRBV2 and TRBJ2-7; TRBD2 matches 12 bases. V shed 4 bases and J 5 bases; nucleotides not matched to a gene: 9. The CDR3 extends over 16 amino acids. Germline lookup yields CDR1 SNHLY and CDR2 FYNNEI.

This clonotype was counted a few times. CDR3: CASSLGGTKGYTF. The CDR3 DNA sequence: TGCGCCAGCAGCTTGGGCGGTACTAAGGGCTACACCTTC. The chain carries TRBV5-1 and TRBJ1-2; no clear D gene. The CDR3 has 13 residues. Trimming removed 0 bases at V and 8 bases at J, with 11 bases between. Germline lookup yields CDR1 SGHRS and CDR2 YFSETQ. Together with reference TRBV5-1 and TRBJ1-2, the CDR3 gives the full variable domain: KAGVTQTPRYLIKTRGQQVTLSCSPISGHRSVSWYQQTPGQGLQFLFEYFSETQRNKGNFPGRFSGRQFSNSRSEMNVSTLELGDSALYLCASSLGGTKGYTFGSGTRLTVV.

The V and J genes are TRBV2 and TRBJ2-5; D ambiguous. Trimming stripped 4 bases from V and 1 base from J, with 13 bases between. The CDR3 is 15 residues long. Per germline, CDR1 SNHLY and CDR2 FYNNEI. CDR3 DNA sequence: TGTGCCAGCAGTGGCCGGACCTACGCCCAAGAGACCCAGTACTTC. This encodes CASSGRTYAQETQYF. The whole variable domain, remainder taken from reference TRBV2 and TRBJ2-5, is EPEVTQTPSHQVTQMGQEVILRCVPISNHLYFYWYRQILGQKVEFLVSFYNNEISEKSEIFDDQFSVERPDGSNFTLKIRSTKLEDSAMYFCASSGRTYAQETQYFGPGTRLLVL.

The CDR3: CASSQGGGGQPQHF. CDR3 DNA sequence: TGTGCCAGCAGCCAAGGGGGGGGTGGTCAGCCCCAGCATTTT. This chain joins TRBV3-1 and TRBJ1-5, with D maybe TRBD1 (5 bases). This CDR3 region has 14 residues. Trimming pared 1 base from V and 6 bases from J, leaving 10 bases between. From germline, CDR1 is LGHDT and CDR2 YNNKEL (reference sequence).

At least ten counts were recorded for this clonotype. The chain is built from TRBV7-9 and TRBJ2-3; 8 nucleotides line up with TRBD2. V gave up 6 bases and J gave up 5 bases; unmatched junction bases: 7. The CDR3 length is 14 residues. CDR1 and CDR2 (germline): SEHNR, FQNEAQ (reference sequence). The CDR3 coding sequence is TGTGCCAGCAGTCCTGGACTAGCCAGAGATACGCAGTATTTT. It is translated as CASSPGLARDTQYF.

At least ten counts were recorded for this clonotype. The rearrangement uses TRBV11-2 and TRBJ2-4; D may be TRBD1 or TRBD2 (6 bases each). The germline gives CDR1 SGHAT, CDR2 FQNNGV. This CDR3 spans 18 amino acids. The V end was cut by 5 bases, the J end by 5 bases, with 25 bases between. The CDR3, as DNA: TGTGCCAGCAGCCAGAAGCTTGCCGGGACACTAGCAGAAAACATTCAGTACTTC. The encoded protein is CASSQKLAGTLAENIQYF.

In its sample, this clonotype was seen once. The CDR3 loop reads CASSLVPVTGELFF. As DNA, the CDR3 is TGTGCCAGCAGCTTAGTGCCTGTCACCGGGGAGCTGTTTTTT. This sequence joins TRBV11-2 and TRBJ2-2, with D unresolved. Trimming pared 1 base from V and 4 bases from J, leaving 7 bases between. CDR3 length equals 14 residues. Germline CDR1 SGHAT, CDR2 FQNNGV.

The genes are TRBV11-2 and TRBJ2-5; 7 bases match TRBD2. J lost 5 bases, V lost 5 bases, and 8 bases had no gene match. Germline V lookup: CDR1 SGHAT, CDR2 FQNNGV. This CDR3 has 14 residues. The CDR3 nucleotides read TGTGCCAGCAGCCCGGGAGGTTTATGGGAGACCCAGTACTTC. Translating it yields CASSPGGLWETQYF. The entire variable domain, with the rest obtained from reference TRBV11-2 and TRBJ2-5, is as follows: EAGVAQSPRYKIIEKRQSVAFWCNPISGHATLYWYQQILGQGPKLLIQFQNNGVVDDSQLPKDRFSAERLKGVDSTLKIQPAKLEDSAVYLCASSPGGLWETQYFGPGTRLLVL.